This T cell receptor beta chain appears in the sequencing data of a study of long-term antiretroviral therapy in people with HIV. The length of the CDR3 is 16 residues. Trimming took 3 bases from V and 4 from J, leaving 16 bases between them. Germline CDR1 and CDR2: LNHNV and YYDKDF (reference sequence). Version v3.0 of the immunoSEQ assay was performed at survey level. Some clones are missing from TCRdb's copy, which holds only in-frame ones; the method was immunoSEQ multiplex PCR. The sample records 20,000 to 30,000 clones, approximately 90% being singletons. This clonotype was obtained from a man aged 35 to 55 with HIV. Sequences were derived from unsorted PBMCs, sampled 2.6 to 2.8 years after starting antiretroviral therapy. This chain links TRBV15 with TRBJ2-1, with a tentative D call TRBD2 (5 bases). The CDR3 protein is CATSSVNRDIYNEQFF. The CDR3 DNA is TGTGCCACCAGCAGCGTGAACCGGGATATTTACAATGAGCAGTTCTTC.